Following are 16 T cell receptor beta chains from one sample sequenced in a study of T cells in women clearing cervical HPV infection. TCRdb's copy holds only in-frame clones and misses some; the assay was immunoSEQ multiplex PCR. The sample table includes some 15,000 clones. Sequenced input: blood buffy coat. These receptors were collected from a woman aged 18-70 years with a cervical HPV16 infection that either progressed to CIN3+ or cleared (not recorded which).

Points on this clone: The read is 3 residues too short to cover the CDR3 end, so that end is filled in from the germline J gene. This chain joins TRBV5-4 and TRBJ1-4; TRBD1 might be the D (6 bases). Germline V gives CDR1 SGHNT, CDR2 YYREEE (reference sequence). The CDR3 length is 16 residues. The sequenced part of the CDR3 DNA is TGTGCCAGCAGCTCAAGGGGGTTTGCCTATAATTCACCA. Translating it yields CASSSRGFAYNSP. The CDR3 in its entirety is CASSSRGFAYNSPLFF.

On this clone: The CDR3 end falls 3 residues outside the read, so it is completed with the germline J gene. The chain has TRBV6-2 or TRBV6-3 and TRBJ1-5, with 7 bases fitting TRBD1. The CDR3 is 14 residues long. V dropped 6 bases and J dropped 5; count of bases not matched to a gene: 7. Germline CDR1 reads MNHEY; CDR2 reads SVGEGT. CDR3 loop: CASRPGTEYQPQHF. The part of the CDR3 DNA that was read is TGTGCCAGCAGACCCGGGACAGAATATCAGCCC.

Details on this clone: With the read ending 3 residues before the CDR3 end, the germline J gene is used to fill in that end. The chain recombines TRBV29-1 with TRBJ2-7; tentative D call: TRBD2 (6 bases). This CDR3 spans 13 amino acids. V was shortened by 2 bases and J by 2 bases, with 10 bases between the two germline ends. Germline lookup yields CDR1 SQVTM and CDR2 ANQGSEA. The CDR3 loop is CSVESSGPYEQYF. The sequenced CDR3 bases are TGCAGCGTTGAAAGTAGCGGACCCTACGAG.

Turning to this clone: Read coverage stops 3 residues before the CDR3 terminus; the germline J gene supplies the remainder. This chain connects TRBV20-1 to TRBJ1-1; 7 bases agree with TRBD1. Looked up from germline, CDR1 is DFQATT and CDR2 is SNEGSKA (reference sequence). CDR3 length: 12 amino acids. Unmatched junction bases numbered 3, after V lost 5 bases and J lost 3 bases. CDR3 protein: CSADRVDTEAFF. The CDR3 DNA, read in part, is TGCAGTGCTGACAGGGTCGACACTGAA.

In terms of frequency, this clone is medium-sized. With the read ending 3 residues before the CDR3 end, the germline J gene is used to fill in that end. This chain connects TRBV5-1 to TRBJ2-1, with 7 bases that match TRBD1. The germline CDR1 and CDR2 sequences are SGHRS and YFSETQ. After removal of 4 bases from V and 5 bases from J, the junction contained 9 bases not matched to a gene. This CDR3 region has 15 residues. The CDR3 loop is CASSNLAGTDNEQFF. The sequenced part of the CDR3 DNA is TGCGCCAGCAGCAATCTTGCCGGGACAGACAATGAG.

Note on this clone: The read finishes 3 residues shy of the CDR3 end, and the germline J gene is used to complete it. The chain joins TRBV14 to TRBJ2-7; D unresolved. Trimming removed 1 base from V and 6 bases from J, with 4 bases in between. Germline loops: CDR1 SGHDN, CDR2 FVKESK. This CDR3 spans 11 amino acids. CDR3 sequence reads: CASSQASEQYF. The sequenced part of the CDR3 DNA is TGTGCCAGCAGCCAAGCCTCCGAG.

The CDR3: CASSQTGTAISYEQYF. CDR3 DNA, as far as it was read: TGTGCCAGCAGTCAGACCGGGACTGCCATATCCTACGAG. J is TRBJ2-7 and V is TRBV6-2 or TRBV6-3; the D gene is possibly TRBD2 (6 bases). Read coverage stops 3 residues before the CDR3 terminus; the germline J gene supplies the remainder. CDR1 is MNHEY and CDR2 is SVGEGT in the germline V gene. This CDR3 is built from 16 residues. V was cut by 5 bases and J by 1 base, with 18 bases left in between.

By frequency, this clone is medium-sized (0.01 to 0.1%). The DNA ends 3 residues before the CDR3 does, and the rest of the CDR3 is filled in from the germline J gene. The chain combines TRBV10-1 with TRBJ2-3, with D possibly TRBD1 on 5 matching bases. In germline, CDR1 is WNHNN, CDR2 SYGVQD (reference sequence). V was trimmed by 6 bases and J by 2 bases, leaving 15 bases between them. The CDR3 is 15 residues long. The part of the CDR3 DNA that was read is TGCGCCAGCAGCCGCAGGGCCCCGACCACAGATACG. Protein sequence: CASSRRAPTTDT. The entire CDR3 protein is CASSRRAPTTDTQYF.

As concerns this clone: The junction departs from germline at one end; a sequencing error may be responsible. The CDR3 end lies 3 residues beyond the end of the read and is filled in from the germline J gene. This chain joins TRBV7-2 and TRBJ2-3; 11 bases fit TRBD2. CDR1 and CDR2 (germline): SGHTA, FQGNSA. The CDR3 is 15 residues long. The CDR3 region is CASSIAGGATDTQYF. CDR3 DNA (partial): TGTGCCAGCAGCATAGCGGGGGGGGCCACAGATACG.

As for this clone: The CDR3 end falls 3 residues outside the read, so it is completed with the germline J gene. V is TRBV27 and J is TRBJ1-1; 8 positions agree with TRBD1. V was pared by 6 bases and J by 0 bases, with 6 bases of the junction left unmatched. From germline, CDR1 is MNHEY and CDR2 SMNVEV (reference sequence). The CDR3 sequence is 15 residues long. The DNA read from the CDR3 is TGTGCCAGCAGGGGGGGACAGGTCATGAACACTGAA. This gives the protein CASRGGQVMNTE. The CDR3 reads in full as CASRGGQVMNTEAFF.

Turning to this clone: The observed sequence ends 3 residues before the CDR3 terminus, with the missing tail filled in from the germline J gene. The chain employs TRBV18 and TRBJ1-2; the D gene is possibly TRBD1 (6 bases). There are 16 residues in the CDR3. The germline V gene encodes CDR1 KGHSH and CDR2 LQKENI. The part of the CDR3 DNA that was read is TGTGCCAGCTCGCAGGGGACGCCTAGGTATTCGAAGGGC. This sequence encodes CASSQGTPRYSKG. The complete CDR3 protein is CASSQGTPRYSKGYTF.

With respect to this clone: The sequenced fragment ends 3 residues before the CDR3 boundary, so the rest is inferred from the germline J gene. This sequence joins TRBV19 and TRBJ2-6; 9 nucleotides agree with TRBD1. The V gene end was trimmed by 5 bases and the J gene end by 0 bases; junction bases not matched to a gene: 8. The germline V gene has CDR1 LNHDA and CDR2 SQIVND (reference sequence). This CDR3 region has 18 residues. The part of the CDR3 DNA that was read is TGTGCCAGTAGTGTACAGGGGGCGCGGTTCTCTGGGGCCAACGTC. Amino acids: CASSVQGARFSGANV. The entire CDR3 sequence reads CASSVQGARFSGANVLTF.

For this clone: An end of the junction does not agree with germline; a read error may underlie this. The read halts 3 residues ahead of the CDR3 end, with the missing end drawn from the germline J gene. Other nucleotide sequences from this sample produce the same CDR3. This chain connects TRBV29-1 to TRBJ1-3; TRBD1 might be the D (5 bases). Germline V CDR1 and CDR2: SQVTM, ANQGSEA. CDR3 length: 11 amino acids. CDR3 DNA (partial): TGCAGCGTCGTCCAGGGAAACACA. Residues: CSVVQGNT. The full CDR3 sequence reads CSVVQGNTIYF.

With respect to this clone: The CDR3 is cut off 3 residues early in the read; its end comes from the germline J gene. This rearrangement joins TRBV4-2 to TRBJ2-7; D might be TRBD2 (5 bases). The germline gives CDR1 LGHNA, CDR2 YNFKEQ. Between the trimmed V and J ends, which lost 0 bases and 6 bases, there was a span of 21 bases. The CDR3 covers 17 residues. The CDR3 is CASSQDPRGSGVGEQYF. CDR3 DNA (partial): TGTGCCAGCAGCCAAGACCCCCGGGGTAGTGGGGTTGGCGAG.

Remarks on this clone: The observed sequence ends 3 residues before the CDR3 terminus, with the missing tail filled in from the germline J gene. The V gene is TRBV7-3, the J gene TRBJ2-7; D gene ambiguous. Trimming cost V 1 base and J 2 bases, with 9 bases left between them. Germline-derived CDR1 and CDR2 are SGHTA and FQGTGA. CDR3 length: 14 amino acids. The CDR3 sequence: CASSLKGYPYEQYF. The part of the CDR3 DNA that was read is TGTGCCAGCAGCTTAAAGGGTTACCCCTACGAG.

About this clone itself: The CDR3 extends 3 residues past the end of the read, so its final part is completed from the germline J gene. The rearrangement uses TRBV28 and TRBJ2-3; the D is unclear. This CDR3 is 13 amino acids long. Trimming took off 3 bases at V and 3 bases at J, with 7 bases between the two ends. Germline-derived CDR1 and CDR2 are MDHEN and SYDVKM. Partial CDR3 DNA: TGTGCCAGCAGTTTGCAACTAACAGATACG. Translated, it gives CASSLQLTDT. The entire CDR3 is CASSLQLTDTQYF.